The clone carrying this T cell receptor (beta chain) was observed a few times. As yet, its antigen is unknown. The data were obtained in a study of T cells in Graves' hyperthyroidism and ophthalmopathy. General study points: Ophthalmopathy was model-predicted a median about six months pre-onset. Blood also contained most expanded thyroid clonotypes above 0.001.

In the ophthalmopathy cohort, Clinical Activity Score was at least 3, NOSPECS grade at least 4, and duration under 3 months. Uncontrolled infection, other autoimmune disease, pregnancy and lactation each barred patients from inclusion. Per the germline V gene, CDR1 is KGHSH and CDR2 is LQKENI. The CDR3 spans 15 residues. The V segment lost 3 bases and the J segment 4 bases; nucleotides outside the gene matches: 7. Amplified TCR beta CDR3 regions derived from RNA transcripts. In the first-round RT-PCR of the TCR CDR3, the HTBI primer set was used. Via MiXCR, TCRdb re-called the multiplex PCR reads, giving one row per CDR3 protein. The table shows about 640,000 distinct CDR3 sequences, with 20% occurring only once.

Sequencing used blood. V gene TRBV18 combines with J gene TRBJ2-5, with 8 positions matching TRBD1. The origin of this receptor is a man aged 25-45 years with Graves' ophthalmopathy. The DNA for the CDR3 is TGTGCCAGCTCACCCAGACAGGGGCAGGGAGAGACCCAGTACTTC. Amino acids: CASSPRQGQGETQYF. The whole variable domain, remainder taken from reference TRBV18 and TRBJ2-5, is NAGVMQNPRHLVRRRGQEARLRCSPMKGHSHVYWYRQLPEEGLKFMVYLQKENIIDESGMPKERFSAEFPKEGPSILRIQQVVRGDSAAYFCASSPRQGQGETQYFGPGTRLLVL.